The clone carrying this T cell receptor (beta chain) was detected a few times. Its target is not known. The junction and the germline gene differ at one end; a read error may be behind it. Germline V gives CDR1 DFQATT, CDR2 SNEGSKA (reference sequence). The CDR3 contains 11 residues. TCRdb itself ran the reads through MiXCR, one entry per CDR3 protein. The table shows approximately 170,000 distinct CDR3 sequences, with about a sixth occurring only once. The data were taken from a study of T cell repertoires in cytomegalovirus infection. In the study overall: Shared public TCR beta signatures pointed to both CMV infection and a matching HLA type.

Findings and limits, study-wide: HLA-C-restricted, CMV-specific TCR beta clonotypes were dominant ex vivo.

The sequencing input was CD8+ T cells from PBMCs. This clonotype was obtained from a human donor in good health (CMV status not recorded). Some clones in this sample may be carry-over from other donors' samples. The genes are TRBV20-1 and TRBJ1-2, with D perhaps matching TRBD1 (5 bases). The chain's CDR3 is CSARDSGGGNF. CDR3 coding DNA: TGCAGTGCTAGAGATTCGGGGGGTGGAAACTTC.